This is a list of T cell receptor beta chains from one sample in a study of CD4 T cells in relation to SARS-CoV-2 and coronaviruses. Measured with immunoSEQ multiplex PCR; TCRdb has only the in-frame clones, and not every one. The table records roughly 11,000 clones, around 87% of them present only once. Sequencing used naive CD4+ T cells from PBMCs. These receptors all stem from an adult with COVID-19. CDR3s include the opening cysteine and the closing phenylalanine or tryptophan. The D gene is left open where the match is weak. Rows may omit the clone size; those that give it use once, few, many or a size class.

cdr3_nt	cdr3_aa	clone_size	d_call	v_call	j_call
TGTGCCAGCACCGGGACCAACACAGATACGCAGTATTTT	CASTGTNTDTQYF	NA	NA	TRBV6-6	TRBJ2-3
TGCGCCAGCAGCCAAGATGGACAGGGGTTCAACGAGCAGTACTTC	CASSQDGQGFNEQYF	NA	TRBD1	TRBV4-1	TRBJ2-7
TGCGCCAGCAGCTTGGAGGTAGGGGCGGCCTACGAGCAGTACTTC	CASSLEVGAAYEQYF	NA	NA	TRBV5-1	TRBJ2-7
TGTGCCAGCGGCAGGGAAAACTATGGCTACACCTTC	CASGRENYGYTF	NA	NA	TRBV7-9	TRBJ1-2
TGTGCCACTGGGAGGGCAGAGAGGGATGGCTACACCTTC	CATGRAERDGYTF	NA	NA	TRBV24-1	TRBJ1-2
TGTGCCAGCAGTTACGAAGCGGGGGGGCCTTACAATGAGCAGTTCTTC	CASSYEAGGPYNEQFF	NA	TRBD2	TRBV6-5	TRBJ2-1
TGTGCCACCAGTGATGGGGGACATCGGACTGAAGCTTTCTTT	CATSDGGHRTEAFF	NA	NA	TRBV24-1	TRBJ1-1
TGTGCCAGCAGCCATAAAAGGGGATCTGGAAACACCATATATTTT	CASSHKRGSGNTIYF	once	NA	TRBV7-2	TRBJ1-3
TGCAGTGCTAGTGTAGGGGGGCCCGAAGATACGCAGTATTTT	CSASVGGPEDTQYF	NA	NA	TRBV20-1	TRBJ2-3
TGCAGCCTCTATCATCCGGATTATGGCTACACCTTC	CSLYHPDYGYTF	NA	NA	TRBV29-1	TRBJ1-2
TGTGCCAGCAGCAACGCCAGGGGATTCTACTATGGCTACACCTTC	CASSNARGFYYGYTF	NA	NA	TRBV21-1	TRBJ1-2
TGTGCCAGCAGTGGACAGGGGGCCGACGAGCAGTACTTC	CASSGQGADEQYF	NA	TRBD1	TRBV2	TRBJ2-7
TGTGCCACCGCGACTAGCTTGGAGACCCAGTACTTC	CATATSLETQYF	NA	TRBD2	TRBV10-3	TRBJ2-5
TGTGCCACCAGTGACCCAGGGGGGAACTATGGCTACACCTTC	CATSDPGGNYGYTF	NA	TRBD1	TRBV24-1	TRBJ1-2
TGTGCCAGCAGCCCTAGGGACAGGGGAGGCTACACCTTC	CASSPRDRGGYTF	NA	TRBD1	TRBV11-2	TRBJ1-2
TGTGCCAGCAGCTTGTCCCGCTACGAGCAGTACTTC	CASSLSRYEQYF	NA	NA	TRBV11-2	TRBJ2-7
TGCGCCAGCAGCTTGGGCGGGACACAAGAGACCCAGTACTTC	CASSLGGTQETQYF	NA	NA	TRBV5-1	TRBJ2-5
TGCGCCAGCAGCTTGGCCGTAGCGGGGGGGTCCTACGAGCAGTACTTC	CASSLAVAGGSYEQYF	NA	TRBD2	TRBV5-1	TRBJ2-7
TGTGCCAGCAGTAAACAGGGGGCTTACAATGAGCAGTTCTTC	CASSKQGAYNEQFF	NA	TRBD1	TRBV3-1/TRBV3-2	TRBJ2-1
TGTGCCAGCCAAACTATGGCTAACACCTTC	CASQTMANTF	NA	NA	TRBV12-3/TRBV12-4	TRBJ1-2
TGTGCAAGTCGCCCCTACTGGACCGAAAAGGGTCAGCCCCAGCATTTT	CASRPYWTEKGQPQHF	NA	NA	TRBV12-2	TRBJ1-5
TGTGCCAGCAGCTTACAGGGAACGAGGAACACTGAAGCTTTCTTT	CASSLQGTRNTEAFF	NA	NA	TRBV11-2	TRBJ1-1
TGTGCCAGCAGCTTAGGACTAGCGGGGGGGCGGCAAGAGACCCAGTACTTC	CASSLGLAGGRQETQYF	NA	TRBD2	TRBV7-2	TRBJ2-5
TGTGCCAGCAGTTCGGGACTCCAATACGAGCAGTACTTC	CASSSGLQYEQYF	NA	NA	TRBV28	TRBJ2-7
TGTGCCAGCAGAGGCTGGGAAAACACCATATATTTT	CASRGWENTIYF	NA	NA	TRBV6-9	TRBJ1-3
TGCGCCAGCAGCTTGGCCTTCGAGGAGACCCAGTACTTC	CASSLAFEETQYF	NA	NA	TRBV5-1	TRBJ2-5
TGTGCCAGCAGTTACCAGGGACAGGGGTTAGCGACCCAGTACTTC	CASSYQGQGLATQYF	NA	TRBD1	TRBV6-5	TRBJ2-5
TGTGCCAGCAGTTTTGGGCGGTCACCTGCCTACGAGCAGTACTTC	CASSFGRSPAYEQYF	once	NA	TRBV27	TRBJ2-7
TGTGCCAGCAGCGGGGGGGGGCAGTTCGGAGAAGCTTTCTTT	CASSGGGQFGEAFF	NA	NA	TRBV9	TRBJ1-1
TGTGCCAGCAGCCAAGACCCCCACTCCGGGACAGGGAAGGGCTCCTACGAGCAGTACTTC	CASSQDPHSGTGKGSYEQYF	NA	TRBD1	TRBV4-2	TRBJ2-7
TGTGCCAGCAGCGTAGTCGGGATGGATTCACCCCTCCACTTT	CASSVVGMDSPLHF	NA	NA	TRBV9	TRBJ1-6
TGTGCCAGCAGGACTCCGGGACAGACCCGAACCTACGAGCAGTACTTC	CASRTPGQTRTYEQYF	NA	TRBD1	TRBV2	TRBJ2-7
TGTGCCAGCAGTGAGGTCACTGAAGCTTTCTTT	CASSEVTEAFF	NA	NA	TRBV28	TRBJ1-1
TGTGCCAGCAGTTCCGTCCCGGGGAGCAATCAGCCCCAGCATTTT	CASSSVPGSNQPQHF	NA	NA	TRBV6-5	TRBJ1-5
TGTGCCAGCAGCCCCACAGGGGGGCAAGAGACCCAGTACTTC	CASSPTGGQETQYF	NA	TRBD1	TRBV4-2	TRBJ2-5
TGTGCCAGCAGCCAGACAGTCAATCAGCCCCAGCATTTT	CASSQTVNQPQHF	few	NA	TRBV11-3	TRBJ1-5
TGTGCCAGCAGCTTAGGAGGGGTCGGGTATAGCAATCAGCCCCAGCATTTT	CASSLGGVGYSNQPQHF	NA	NA	TRBV7-2	TRBJ1-5